These T cell receptor beta chains were read from a single sample in a study of cytomegalovirus exposure and HLA in healthy donors. Repertoires were generated with immunoSEQ multiplex PCR, while TCRdb's copy carries only in-frame clones and drops some. The sample includes about 170,000 clones, around 77% of them seen just once. The sequencing sample was made of PBMCs. The receptors originated from a female donor in good health and CMV-seronegative. CDR3s include the opening cysteine and the closing phenylalanine or tryptophan. D genes are given only for firm matches. Expanded clones are given a class, and other clones once, few, many or no size at all.

>TRBV5-1|NA|TRBD2|TRBJ2-1
TGCGCCAGCAGCCCCGACGGCGGGGGTTCCTACAATGAGCAGTTCTTC
CASSPDGGGSYNEQFF
>TRBV2|NA|NA|TRBJ1-5
TGTGCCAGCAGTTCACAGGGTGGCAATCAGCCCCAGCATTTT
CASSSQGGNQPQHF
>TRBV10-2|NA|TRBD2|TRBJ2-5
TGCGCCACCCGGCGGGGGGCCCAAGAGACCCAGTACTTC
CATRRGAQETQYF
>TRBV9|NA|TRBD1|TRBJ2-5
TGTGCCAGCAGCGTAGCGGGGACAGGGGGCACTGAGACCCAGTACTTC
CASSVAGTGGTETQYF
>TRBV6-5|NA|TRBD2|TRBJ2-5
TGTGCCAGCAGTTCGACCGGGACTAGCGTTTCAGAGACCCAGTACTTC
CASSSTGTSVSETQYF
>TRBV30|NA|TRBD2|TRBJ2-2
TGTGCCTGGACGGGCGGGGGGAACACCGGGGAGCTGTTTTTT
CAWTGGGNTGELFF
>TRBV21-1|NA|NA|TRBJ1-5
TGTGCCAGCAGCAAGGGGAGGTGGCATCAGCCCCAGCATTTT
CASSKGRWHQPQHF
>TRBV15|NA|TRBD1|TRBJ2-4
TGTGCCACCAGCGGAAGTAGAACAGGGGTGATTAAAAACATTCAGTACTTC
CATSGSRTGVIKNIQYF
>TRBV6-6|NA|NA|TRBJ2-7
TGTGCCAGCAGCATCGCGTACGAGCAGTACTTC
CASSIAYEQYF
>TRBV2|NA|TRBD2|TRBJ2-5
TGTGCCAGCAGGGGGGGACTAGCGGGGTCGGGGGAGACCCAGTACTTC
CASRGGLAGSGETQYF
>TRBV29-1|NA|NA|TRBJ1-1
TGCAGCGTTGGCCGCCCCGCGGACACTGAAGCTTTCTTT
CSVGRPADTEAFF
>TRBV7-8|NA|NA|TRBJ2-7
TGTGCCAGCAGCTTAGGCGGCTACAACCCCTACGAGCAGTACTTC
CASSLGGYNPYEQYF
>TRBV28|few|TRBD1|TRBJ1-6
TGTGCCAGTATAAGCGAGGGGGCCAATTCACCCCTCCACTTT
CASISEGANSPLHF
>TRBV5-1|NA|TRBD2|TRBJ2-5
TGCGCCAGCAGCTTGACTAGCGGCCAAGAGACCCAGTACTTC
CASSLTSGQETQYF
>TRBV7-6|few|TRBD1|TRBJ2-7
TGTGCCAGCAGCCCGGGACAGATCGGCGAGCAGTACTTC
CASSPGQIGEQYF
>TRBV6-5|NA|TRBD2|TRBJ2-3
TGTGCCAGCAGCTCCTTAGGGAGGGGAGATACGCAGTATTTT
CASSSLGRGDTQYF
>TRBV19|once|TRBD1|TRBJ1-1
TGTGCCAGTAGTACAACAGGGGAGACTGAAGCTTTCTTT
CASSTTGETEAFF
>TRBV4-3|few|NA|TRBJ2-7
TGCGCCAGCAGCCAAGGGAGGGGAACCGAGCAGTACTTC
CASSQGRGTEQYF
>TRBV12-1|NA|NA|TRBJ2-1
TGTGCCAGCAGCTTTGTGCATTTCCCGCGCCCCTACAATGAGCAGTTCTTC
CASSFVHFPRPYNEQFF
>TRBV6-6|NA|NA|TRBJ1-2
TGTGCCAGCAGTTACTCTGGGACATCCTATGGCTACACCTTC
CASSYSGTSYGYTF
>TRBV25-1|NA|TRBD2|TRBJ2-7
TGTGCCAGCAGCGGACTAGCGGGAGGCTTGGGAGAGCAGTACTTC
CASSGLAGGLGEQYF
>TRBV13|NA|NA|TRBJ2-1
TGTGCCAGCAGCTTAGGCCAGTCTGAGGGCAATGAGCAGTTCTTC
CASSLGQSEGNEQFF
>TRBV19|NA|TRBD1|TRBJ1-4
TGTGCCAGTAGTATGCAGGGGGCGAGTGAAAAACTGTTTTTT
CASSMQGASEKLFF
>TRBV5-1|NA|NA|TRBJ1-1
TGCGCCAGCAGCTTGGCAGGATCCACTGAAGCTTTCTTT
CASSLAGSTEAFF
>TRBV7-9|once|NA|TRBJ2-1
TGTGCCAGCAGCCCCAGCCTGGCGGTGAGGAACAAGGATGAGCAGTTCTTC
CASSPSLAVRNKDEQFF
>TRBV4-3|NA|NA|TRBJ1-1
TGCGCCAGCAGCCAAGATCTTGGGGCAGGGGATCCGCGCACTGAAGCTTTCTTT
CASSQDLGAGDPRTEAFF
>TRBV2|NA|TRBD1|TRBJ2-7
TGTGCCAGCAGTGAACAGGGGGCGCGCGAGCAGTACTTC
CASSEQGAREQYF
>TRBV5-1|NA|TRBD2|TRBJ2-5
TGCGCCAGCAGCTTGGGAGGTCGGGGGGGCCAAGAGACCCAGTACTTC
CASSLGGRGGQETQYF
>TRBV9|NA|TRBD1|TRBJ1-5
TGTGCCAGCAGCGTAGGACAGGGGTTCAATCAGCCCCAGCATTTT
CASSVGQGFNQPQHF
>TRBV19|NA|NA|TRBJ2-3
TGTGCCAGTAGTATGAGGGCCGGCACAGATACGCAGTATTTT
CASSMRAGTDTQYF
>TRBV29-1|few|NA|TRBJ2-1
TGCAGCCCGAGGAGAGGGAATGAGCAGTTCTTC
CSPRRGNEQFF
>TRBV5-3|NA|NA|TRBJ2-5
TGCGCCAGAAGCTTGTCCCCTATAGTTCCCCAGTACTTC
CARSLSPIVPQYF
>TRBV27|few|TRBD1|TRBJ1-1
TGTGCCAGCAGTTACACAGGGGATTTGAACACTGAAGCTTTCTTT
CASSYTGDLNTEAFF